This T cell receptor (beta chain) was sequenced in a study of T-cell memory formation after mild COVID-19. This clonotype was recorded a few times. Its antigen is undetermined. Overall study findings and caveats: Pre-infection memory carried some responding clones, suggesting that cross-reactive memory joined. Specificity for SARS-CoV-2 was not confirmed among the second-wave clones peaking on day 37.

The CDR3 contains 12 residues. V was trimmed by 8 bases and J by 1 base, leaving 11 bases between them. Germline assignment: CDR1 SQVTM and CDR2 ANQGSEA. One entry per CDR3 protein results from TCRdb running MiXCR on the 5' RACE reads. Of under 250,000 distinct CDR3 sequences in the sample, 15% were seen once. This receptor was obtained from an adult woman who had mild COVID-19 (a few samples of this study predate the infection). Cell type and time point are not known. Input material: PBMCs or a T cell subset sorted from them (not recorded which). J is TRBJ1-1 and V is TRBV29-1, with D possibly being TRBD1 (5 bases). CDR3 in DNA: TGCAGCTTTCAGGGCCCGAACACTGAAGCTTTCTTT. As protein: CSFQGPNTEAFF.